The 20 T cell receptor beta chains below all came from one sample that was sequenced in a study of control samples from healthy donors and cancer patients (TCRdb year 2020). The method was the immunoSEQ multiplex PCR assay. This is the immuneACCESS table as TCRdb keeps it, with only in-frame sequences that have V and J called. A part of the clones is gone; compared with another copy, unresolved V genes explain less than half, and the rest is unexplained. Across this sample there are roughly 190,000 clones, with 91% seen only once. The ten largest clones represent less than 2% of the sample. Sequencing was performed on blood. The receptors shown here come from a man aged 30 to 39 in good health.

This clone came up once. This chain connects TRBV7-8 to TRBJ1-5; 9 nucleotides line up with TRBD1. Germline CDR1 and CDR2: SGHVS and FQNEAQ. V was pared by 7 bases and J by 7 bases, with 5 bases of the junction left unmatched. CDR3 length equals 13 residues. The chain's CDR3 is CASTGQGRQPQHF. The CDR3 DNA reads TGTGCCAGCACCGGACAGGGGAGGCAGCCCCAGCATTTT.

The chain links TRBV6-4 to TRBJ1-2; D gene ambiguous. Trimming pared 2 bases from V and 2 bases from J, leaving 3 bases between. CDR1 and CDR2 (germline): MRHNA, SNTAGT. The CDR3 has 12 amino acids. The CDR3 sequence: CASSDLNYGYTF. CDR3 DNA: TGTGCCAGCAGTGACCTAAACTATGGCTACACCTTC.

This CDR3 is CASSEGVDTQYF. The CDR3 DNA reads TGTGCCAGCAGCGAGGGGGTGGATACGCAGTATTTT. The genes are TRBV9 and TRBJ2-3, with D perhaps TRBD1 (6 bases). In germline, CDR1 is SGDLS, CDR2 YYNGEE. V lost 3 bases, J lost 6 bases, and 8 bases lay in between. The CDR3 consists of 12 residues.

The V gene is TRBV7-9, the J gene TRBJ1-2, with a possible D match to TRBD1 (5 bases). The CDR3 sequence is 12 residues long. The V and J ends lost 3 bases and 5 bases respectively, with 7 bases between them. The germline gives CDR1 SEHNR, CDR2 FQNEAQ (reference sequence). The CDR3 sequence: CASSFDRYGYTF. CDR3 sequence (DNA): TGTGCCAGCAGCTTTGACAGATATGGCTACACCTTC. Looking up the rest from reference TRBV7-9 and TRBJ1-2 gives the full variable domain: DTGVSQNPRHKITKRGQNVTFRCDPISEHNRLYWYRQTLGQGPEFLTYFQNEAQLEKSRLLSDRFSAERPKGSFSTLEIQRTEQGDSAMYLCASSFDRYGYTFGSGTRLTVV.

The CDR3 region has the DNA TGTGCCAGCAGTCCCTCCAATTCCTACGAGCAGTACTTC. Its protein product is CASSPSNSYEQYF. This chain connects TRBV12-3 or TRBV12-4 to TRBJ2-7; D ambiguous. V lost 5 bases to trimming and J lost 1 base, with 9 bases between them. CDR3 length: 13 residues.

J is TRBJ2-7 and V is TRBV7-9; D gene unclear. V was clipped by 2 bases and J by 1 base, with 9 bases between them. In germline, CDR1 is SEHNR, CDR2 FQNEAQ (reference sequence). The CDR3 length is 14 residues. The CDR3 loop reads CASSLQDGSYEQYF. For the CDR3, the DNA is TGTGCCAGCAGCTTACAGGACGGTTCCTACGAGCAGTACTTC. The full variable domain, in which reference TRBV7-9 and TRBJ2-7 provide the parts outside the CDR3, is DTGVSQNPRHKITKRGQNVTFRCDPISEHNRLYWYRQTLGQGPEFLTYFQNEAQLEKSRLLSDRFSAERPKGSFSTLEIQRTEQGDSAMYLCASSLQDGSYEQYFGPGTRLTVT.

This clone has more than one count but fewer than ten. The genes are TRBV5-6 and TRBJ1-2; D possibly corresponds to TRBD1 (6 bases). V dropped 4 bases and J dropped 1 base, with 14 bases sitting between them. The V gene's germline CDR1 is SGHDT and CDR2 YYEEEE. The CDR3 length is 15 residues. This chain's CDR3 is CASSDPGGLNYGYTF. The CDR3 DNA sequence: TGTGCCAGCAGCGACCCCGGGGGCCTTAACTATGGCTACACCTTC.

The chain couples TRBV2 to TRBJ1-2; possibly TRBD1 for D (6 bases). CDR3 length: 14 amino acids. The germline gives CDR1 SNHLY, CDR2 FYNNEI. The ends were cut back, 6 bases at V and 4 bases at J, with 15 bases in the middle. As DNA, the CDR3 is TGTGCCAGCAGGGGGACACCTCTAAGCTATGGCTACACCTTC. Amino acid sequence: CASRGTPLSYGYTF.

The chain links TRBV7-2 to TRBJ2-3; 9 bases map to TRBD2. The ends lost 2 bases at V and 1 base at J; junction bases unmatched: 4. Germline-derived CDR1 and CDR2 are SGHTA and FQGNSA. This CDR3 is built from 16 residues. The CDR3 nucleotides are TGTGCCAGCAGCTTATGGGTAGCGGGGGGCACAGATACGCAGTATTTT. This codes for CASSLWVAGGTDTQYF. The whole variable domain, remainder taken from reference TRBV7-2 and TRBJ2-3, is GAGVSQSPSNKVTEKGKDVELRCDPISGHTALYWYRQSLGQGLEFLIYFQGNSAPDKSGLPSDRFSAERTGGSVSTLTIQRTQQEDSAVYLCASSLWVAGGTDTQYFGPGTRLTVL.

Written as DNA, the CDR3 is TGTGCCAGCAGTTTAAGCAGGGGGAACAATCAGCCCCAGCATTTT. Amino acid sequence: CASSLSRGNNQPQHF. The chain uses TRBV28 and TRBJ1-5; 7 positions match TRBD1. Looked up from germline, CDR1 is MDHEN and CDR2 is SYDVKM. The CDR3 sequence is 15 residues long. The V and J ends lost 2 bases and 3 bases, in that order; junction bases with no gene match: 4.

This clone has a single count. The chain uses TRBV6-2 or TRBV6-3 and TRBJ2-1; D uncertain. Germline V gene sequence: CDR1 MNHEY, CDR2 SVGEGT. The germline V and J ends were trimmed by 5 bases and 9 bases, with 17 bases remaining between them. The CDR3 extends over 14 amino acids. The DNA for the CDR3 is TGTGCCAGCAGTCCCATCCAAAGGGTAGGTGAGCAGTTCTTC. It translates to CASSPIQRVGEQFF.

The V gene is TRBV12-5, the J gene TRBJ2-6; 8 positions match TRBD1. CDR3 length: 17 amino acids. Looked up from germline, CDR1 is LGHNT and CDR2 is FRNRAP. J gave up 2 bases and V 6 bases, and 9 bases lay outside the gene matches. In DNA form, the CDR3 reads TGTGCTAGTGGAGAGAGACAGGGGTTCCCTGGGGCCAACGTCCTGACTTTC. Protein product: CASGERQGFPGANVLTF.

The chain combines TRBV6-1 with TRBJ2-7; 9 nucleotides line up with TRBD1. The CDR3 loop spans 15 amino acids. Germline V gene data show CDR1 as MNHNS and CDR2 as SASEGT. The ends lost 3 bases at V and 5 bases at J; junction bases unmatched: 8. The CDR3 region has the DNA TGTGCCAGCAGTGAGACGGGACAGGGTTTCCACGAGCAGTACTTC. Amino acids: CASSETGQGFHEQYF.

This clone has only a few counts. A read error may account for a junction end that differs from germline. In nucleotides, the CDR3 is TGTGCCAGCAGCTTACAAACGGGCTCCCACAATGAGCAGTTCTTC. It codes for CASSLQTGSHNEQFF. V and J are TRBV11-3 and TRBJ2-1; D unresolved. The CDR3 runs 15 residues. The V gene's germline CDR1 is SGHNT and CDR2 YENEEA.

This clone was seen a single time. The junction and the germline gene differ at one end; a read error may be behind it. This chain joins TRBV12-5 and TRBJ1-5; D is uncertain. CDR1 and CDR2 (germline): LGHNT, FRNRAP. The CDR3 totals 12 residues. The CDR3 loop is CASGVVSQPQHF. The DNA for the CDR3 is TGTGCTAGTGGTGTGGTGAGCCAGCCCCAGCATTTT.

This sequence joins TRBV7-2 and TRBJ2-2, with 12 bases lining up with TRBD2. Germline CDR1 reads SGHTA; CDR2 reads FQGNSA. This CDR3 is 17 amino acids long. Losses at the gene ends were 5 bases for V and 4 bases for J; bases not matched to a gene: 8. CDR3 sequence: CASSPRLAGEGTGELFF. Written as DNA, the CDR3 is TGTGCCAGCAGCCCGAGACTAGCGGGGGAGGGCACCGGGGAGCTGTTTTTT.

This rearrangement joins TRBV5-1 to TRBJ1-1; 8 bases match TRBD1. Germline CDR1 reads SGHRS; CDR2 reads YFSETQ. J lost 3 bases, V lost 0 bases, and 7 bases had no gene match. The CDR3 has 16 amino acids. In DNA, the CDR3 is TGCGCCAGCAGCTTGGAGCAGGGGGCCAGAGACACTGAAGCTTTCTTT. This encodes CASSLEQGARDTEAFF.

V is TRBV5-1 and J is TRBJ2-3; tentatively, D is TRBD2 (6 bases). Trimming removed 4 bases at V and 0 bases at J, with 15 bases between. The CDR3 is made up of 16 amino acids. Germline V CDR1 and CDR2: SGHRS, YFSETQ. CDR3 nucleotide sequence: TGCGCCAGCAGCCCCGGCGCTAGCGCTAGCACAGATACGCAGTATTTT. Protein: CASSPGASASTDTQYF. The full variable domain, rest sourced from reference TRBV5-1 and TRBJ2-3, is KAGVTQTPRYLIKTRGQQVTLSCSPISGHRSVSWYQQTPGQGLQFLFEYFSETQRNKGNFPGRFSGRQFSNSRSEMNVSTLELGDSALYLCASSPGASASTDTQYFGPGTRLTVL.

The chain links TRBV5-8 to TRBJ2-7; D perhaps matches TRBD1 (5 bases). Germline CDR1 is SGHTS and CDR2 is YDEGEE. The CDR3 loop spans 15 amino acids. V gave up 6 bases and J gave up 3 bases, with 19 bases separating them. The CDR3 bases are TGTGCCAGCATCCCTGTCACAGGCGTCTACTACGAGCAGTACTTC. It yields the protein CASIPVTGVYYEQYF.

This clone has a single count. The chain recombines TRBV10-2 with TRBJ2-7; D possibly corresponds to TRBD1 (6 bases). Trimming left V 6 bases short and J 0 bases short, with 9 bases between. Germline V CDR1 and CDR2: WSHSY, SAAADI. This CDR3 is built from 13 residues. The CDR3 reads CASRGGSSYEQYF. The CDR3 coding sequence is TGCGCCAGCAGAGGGGGTAGCTCCTACGAGCAGTACTTC.